The 21 T cell receptor beta chains presented below share a single source sample, sequenced in a study of blood T cell repertoires in COVID-19. The table came from immunoSEQ multiplex PCR; TCRdb's copy has only in-frame clones and leaves some out. This table holds 150,000 or so clones, over 65% found once. Sequencing input: peripheral blood. The receptor source for this set is a man older than 75 with acute or convalescent COVID-19.

The V and J genes are TRBV28 and TRBJ1-5; no firm D call. The germline V and J ends were trimmed by 6 bases and 0 bases, with 15 bases remaining between them. The V gene's germline CDR1 is MDHEN and CDR2 SYDVKM. The CDR3 contains 16 residues. The CDR3 bases are TGTGCCAGCAGCCTGTCATCGGGTTTTAGCAATCAGCCCCAGCATTTT. Its protein is CASSLSSGFSNQPQHF.

This clone was found a few times. This chain connects TRBV5-1 to TRBJ1-2, with 7 bases fitting TRBD1. Germline V CDR1 and CDR2: SGHRS, YFSETQ. The CDR3 sequence is 14 residues long. V dropped 4 bases and J dropped 7; count of bases not matched to a gene: 10. The CDR3 is CASSEDTGDSGYTF. As DNA, the CDR3 is TGCGCCAGCAGCGAGGACACAGGGGATAGTGGCTACACCTTC.

The table lists this clone with a few counts. This chain links TRBV29-1 with TRBJ1-2; the match to TRBD1 covers 9 bases. V lost 3 bases to trimming and J lost 4 bases; unmatched junction nucleotides: 15. CDR3 length equals 17 residues. Germline values: CDR1 SQVTM, CDR2 ANQGSEA. The CDR3 region is CSVDKVRDREESYGYTF. CDR3 DNA: TGCAGCGTTGATAAAGTTAGGGACAGGGAGGAGAGCTATGGCTACACCTTC.

J is TRBJ1-2 and V is TRBV29-1; D remains ambiguous. V dropped 3 bases and J dropped 7 bases, with 12 bases sitting between them. Germline loops: CDR1 SQVTM, CDR2 ANQGSEA. CDR3 length: 12 residues. DNA for the CDR3: TGCAGCGTTGAGCACGGGAGGGTTGGCTACACCTTC. Residues: CSVEHGRVGYTF.

The J gene is TRBJ1-2, the V gene TRBV2; 8 nucleotides line up with TRBD1. Trimming removed 4 bases from V and 8 bases from J; junction bases left unmatched: 3. Germline loops: CDR1 SNHLY, CDR2 FYNNEI. The CDR3 is 12 residues long. CDR3 in DNA: TGTGCCAGCAGTGGGACAGGGAACGGCTACACCTTC. Its translation is CASSGTGNGYTF.

The rearrangement uses TRBV2 and TRBJ1-5; 9 bases agree with TRBD1. Germline assignment: CDR1 SNHLY and CDR2 FYNNEI. The J segment lost 2 bases and the V segment lost 5 bases, leaving 16 bases of the junction unmatched. This CDR3 region has 19 residues. The CDR3 nucleotides read TGTGCCAGCAGTAACGCCGGGACAGGGCATGCTTTTCGCAATCAGCCCCAGCATTTT. Amino acids: CASSNAGTGHAFRNQPQHF. Filled out from reference TRBV2 and TRBJ1-5, the complete variable domain reads EPEVTQTPSHQVTQMGQEVILRCVPISNHLYFYWYRQILGQKVEFLVSFYNNEISEKSEIFDDQFSVERPDGSNFTLKIRSTKLEDSAMYFCASSNAGTGHAFRNQPQHFGDGTRLSIL.

Only a few counts were recorded for this clone. V is TRBV4-1 and J is TRBJ2-7; 9 bases match TRBD1. Germline V lookup: CDR1 MGHRA, CDR2 YSYEKL. V trimming: 5 bases; J trimming: 6 bases; junction bases outside the gene matches: 11. CDR3 length equals 15 residues. The chain's CDR3 is CASSKPGQGMGEQYF. Here the CDR3 DNA reads TGCGCCAGCAGCAAGCCGGGACAGGGAATGGGCGAGCAGTACTTC.

This sequence joins TRBV5-5 and TRBJ1-1; D remains ambiguous. The CDR3 has 13 amino acids. The V end was cut by 0 bases, the J end by 1 base, with 4 bases between. The V gene's germline CDR1 is SGHKS and CDR2 YYEKEE (reference sequence). The CDR3 DNA sequence: TGTGCCAGCAGCTTGGCAGAGAACACTGAAGCTTTCTTT. It encodes CASSLAENTEAFF.

The rearrangement joins TRBV18 to TRBJ2-6; 7 bases fit TRBD1. Germline V gene data show CDR1 as KGHSH and CDR2 as LQKENI. The CDR3 runs to 15 residues. V lost 8 bases and J lost 0; bases outside the gene matches: 4. The DNA for the CDR3 is TGTGCCAGCACTGGACAGGCCTCTGGGGCCAACGTCCTGACTTTC. Translation gives CASTGQASGANVLTF.

This clone was found once. The J gene is TRBJ2-3, the V gene TRBV18; tentatively, D is TRBD2 (6 bases). Deletions cut 0 bases from V and 3 bases from J, with 16 bases between. Germline V gives CDR1 KGHSH, CDR2 LQKENI. This CDR3 contains 17 residues. The CDR3 DNA reads TGTGCCAGCTCACCACCGTGGGAACTAGCTGGGACAGATACGCAGTATTTT. Protein sequence: CASSPPWELAGTDTQYF.

The chain carries TRBV29-1 and TRBJ2-3; TRBD2 aligns across 13 bases. The CDR3 length is 15 residues. V lost 6 bases, J lost 0 bases, and 3 bases stayed unmatched. Germline V gene sequence: CDR1 SQVTM, CDR2 ANQGSEA. DNA for the CDR3: TGCAGCGTCCCGGGACTAGCGGGGAGCACAGATACGCAGTATTTT. Translation gives CSVPGLAGSTDTQYF.

This chain connects TRBV7-6 to TRBJ2-3; 7 bases match TRBD2. Germline-derived CDR1 and CDR2 are SGHVS and FNYEAQ. V shed 0 bases and J 4 bases; nucleotides not matched to a gene: 7. The CDR3 has 16 residues. The CDR3 sequence is CASSLALREDADTQYF. CDR3 nucleotides: TGTGCCAGCAGCTTAGCGCTTCGGGAGGATGCAGATACGCAGTATTTT.

This chain uses TRBV3-1 (or the pseudogene TRBV3-2) with TRBJ1-5, with a weak D call TRBD1 (6 bases). Germline V gives CDR1 LGHDT, CDR2 YNNKEL (reference sequence). CDR3 size: 14 residues. With 4 bases removed from V and 4 bases from J, the gap between germline ends came to 11 bases. In DNA, the CDR3 is TGTGCCAGCAGCCCCCGGCAGGGGAATCAGCCCCAGCATTTT. Its translation: CASSPRQGNQPQHF.

The J gene is TRBJ2-7, the V gene TRBV10-2, with 11 bases aligning to TRBD1. Germline V CDR1 and CDR2: WSHSY, SAAADI. Unmatched junction bases numbered 4, after V lost 3 bases and J lost 3 bases. The CDR3 has 15 residues. CDR3 in DNA: TGCGCCAGCAGTGATGGACAGGGGGCAGGCTACGAGCAGTACGTC. It specifies CASSDGQGAGYEQYV.

The V and J genes are TRBV6-5 and TRBJ2-1; 9 bases fit TRBD1. This CDR3 is 15 amino acids long. Germline V gene lookup returns CDR1 MNHEY and CDR2 SVGAGI. With 7 bases clipped from V and 5 bases from J, the junction kept 9 bases outside the gene matches. CDR3 DNA sequence: TGTGCCAGCACCAAGGTGGGACAGGGAAACAATGAGCAGTTCTTC. Residues: CASTKVGQGNNEQFF.

The J gene is TRBJ1-2, the V gene TRBV5-1, with TRBD1 matching 7 bases. In germline, CDR1 is SGHRS, CDR2 YFSETQ. The CDR3 covers 12 residues. Unmatched junction bases numbered 6, after V lost 5 bases and J lost 8 bases. This chain's CDR3 is CASSEGAEGYTF. DNA for the CDR3: TGCGCCAGCAGTGAGGGGGCAGAAGGCTACACCTTC.

The chain joins TRBV6-5 to TRBJ1-6, with TRBD1 identical over 7 bases. The germline V gene encodes CDR1 MNHEY and CDR2 SVGAGI. Trimming removed 7 bases from V and 8 bases from J; junction bases left unmatched: 8. CDR3 length: 14 amino acids. Here the CDR3 reads CASNHRGKDSPLHF. The DNA for the CDR3 is TGTGCCAGCAACCACAGGGGAAAGGATTCACCCCTCCACTTT.

The chain couples TRBV6-5 to TRBJ1-4; 8 bases map to TRBD1. This CDR3 comprises 14 residues. Unmatched junction bases numbered 4, after V lost 6 bases and J lost 4 bases. The germline CDR1 and CDR2 sequences are MNHEY and SVGAGI. The chain's CDR3 is CASRLGQDNEKLFF. The CDR3, as DNA: TGTGCCAGCAGACTGGGACAGGATAATGAAAAACTGTTTTTT.

The J gene is TRBJ1-3, the V gene TRBV15; 9 bases match TRBD1. Germline CDR1 and CDR2: LNHNV and YYDKDF (reference sequence). CDR3 length equals 16 residues. V lost 1 base to trimming and J lost 5 bases; unmatched junction nucleotides: 6. CDR3 loop: CATSRGGDRDRNTIYF. DNA for the CDR3: TGTGCCACCAGCAGAGGAGGGGACAGGGATAGAAACACCATATATTTT.

This chain links TRBV2 with TRBJ1-2; 11 nucleotides align to TRBD1. The CDR3 runs 14 residues. The germline V gene has CDR1 SNHLY and CDR2 FYNNEI. V trimming: 4 bases; J trimming: 8 bases; junction bases outside the gene matches: 6. This CDR3 is CASSVDRGLDGYTF. CDR3 coding DNA: TGTGCCAGCAGTGTGGACAGGGGGCTTGACGGCTACACCTTC.

The V and J genes are TRBV18 and TRBJ2-1, with D hard to call. CDR1 and CDR2 from the germline V gene are KGHSH and LQKENI. This CDR3 region has 16 residues. Trimming left V 3 bases short and J 5 bases short, with 17 bases between. The DNA for the CDR3 is TGTGCCAGCTCACCGGAAGGCGTAAATCGGGACAATGAGCAGTTCTTC. Protein product: CASSPEGVNRDNEQFF.